These 15 T cell receptor beta chains share one sample of origin, sequenced in a study of T cell changes during pregnancy in multiple sclerosis. Clones were read by immunoSEQ multiplex PCR, and TCRdb kept only the in-frame ones, dropping some. The data hold 55,000 to 85,000 clones, with approximately 94% observed a single time. This specimen consisted of peripheral blood, obtained in the third trimester of pregnancy. Receptors originate from a female donor with multiple sclerosis, enrolled in a pregnancy study.

The genes are TRBV7-3 and TRBJ2-2; D perhaps matches TRBD2 (5 bases). This CDR3 region has 16 residues. V was shortened by 0 bases and J by 5 bases, with 13 bases between the two germline ends. CDR1 is SGHTA, CDR2 FQGTGA, per germline. The CDR3 loop is CASSLTTGMGTGELFF. The CDR3 region has the DNA TGTGCCAGCAGCTTAACTACGGGGATGGGGACCGGGGAGCTGTTTTTT.

The count of this clone is one. J is TRBJ2-1 and V is TRBV7-8; TRBD2 agrees at 14 bases. The germline CDR1 and CDR2 sequences are SGHVS and FQNEAQ. After removal of 2 bases from V and 12 bases from J, the junction contained 15 bases not matched to a gene. The CDR3 contains 18 residues. The CDR3 region is CASSLYPLTSGGAWGQFF. The CDR3 DNA reads TGTGCCAGCAGCTTATACCCCTTGACTAGCGGGGGGGCATGGGGGCAGTTCTTC.

V and J are TRBV9 and TRBJ1-2; possibly TRBD1 for D (5 bases). Germline CDR1 is SGDLS and CDR2 is YYNGEE. V was shortened by 3 bases and J by 4 bases, with 13 bases between the two germline ends. The CDR3 extends over 14 amino acids. The CDR3 here is CASSAIGRAYGYTF. CDR3 DNA: TGTGCCAGCAGCGCGATCGGCAGGGCCTATGGCTACACCTTC.

This CDR3 reads CASSASVEYNEQFF. Here the CDR3 DNA reads TGTGCCAGCAGTGCCTCCGTAGAGTACAATGAGCAGTTCTTC. This chain joins TRBV6-1 and TRBJ2-1; no clear D gene. Between the trimmed V and J ends, which lost 4 bases and 4 bases, there was a span of 11 bases. The CDR3 sequence is 14 residues long. Germline CDR1 is MNHNS and CDR2 is SASEGT.

V gene TRBV30 combines with J gene TRBJ2-7; 10 nucleotides line up with TRBD1. Unmatched junction bases numbered 4, after V lost 2 bases and J lost 3 bases. Germline CDR1 is GTSNPN and CDR2 is SVGIG (reference sequence). This CDR3 has 14 residues. CDR3 sequence: CAWSPDRGLYEQYF. The CDR3 nucleotides are TGTGCCTGGAGTCCTGACAGGGGGCTCTACGAGCAGTACTTC.

This clone is medium-sized (0.01 to 0.1%) in the sample. This chain connects TRBV4-2 to TRBJ1-4; 10 bases are a match to TRBD1. The CDR3 runs to 16 residues. Losses at the gene ends were 4 bases for V and 6 bases for J; bases not matched to a gene: 8. Looked up from germline, CDR1 is LGHNA and CDR2 is YNFKEQ. The CDR3 DNA follows: TGTGCCAGCAGCCGCCGTGGGGGGACAGGGGATGAAAAACTGTTTTTT. It specifies CASSRRGGTGDEKLFF.

V is TRBV5-1 and J is TRBJ1-5; perhaps TRBD1 as D (6 bases). Trimming pared 2 bases from V and 9 bases from J, leaving 12 bases between. Looked up from germline, CDR1 is SGHRS and CDR2 is YFSETQ. The CDR3 runs to 13 residues. The CDR3 loop is CASSFTGTRPQHF. The CDR3 nucleotides read TGCGCCAGCAGCTTTACCGGGACACGGCCCCAGCATTTT.

The chain has TRBV6-1 and TRBJ2-5; TRBD2 matches at 9 bases. V was clipped by 3 bases and J by 5 bases; unmatched bases: 16. The CDR3 is made up of 18 amino acids. Germline lookup yields CDR1 MNHNS and CDR2 SASEGT. This chain's CDR3 is CASSDPSRASGTRETQYF. CDR3 DNA sequence: TGTGCCAGCAGTGATCCCTCGAGGGCTAGCGGGACTAGGGAGACCCAGTACTTC.

This clone was observed a single time. The gene calls are TRBV9 and TRBJ1-1, with a weak D call TRBD1 (5 bases). V was pared by 3 bases and J by 4 bases, with 16 bases between. The CDR3 has 15 amino acids. Germline assignment: CDR1 SGDLS and CDR2 YYNGEE. This CDR3 is CASSALQGGGTEAFF. The DNA of the CDR3 is TGTGCCAGCAGCGCACTCCAGGGAGGCGGCACTGAAGCTTTCTTT. Using reference TRBV9 and TRBJ1-1 for the parts outside the CDR3, the full variable domain is DSGVTQTPKHLITATGQRVTLRCSPRSGDLSVYWYQQSLDQGLQFLIQYYNGEERAKGNILERFSAQQFPDLHSELNLSSLELGDSALYFCASSALQGGGTEAFFGQGTRLTVV.

In its sample, this clone was seen a few times. V usage is TRBV6-1 and J usage is TRBJ2-3; 10 bases fit TRBD2. V dropped 2 bases and J dropped 6; count of bases not matched to a gene: 2. The germline V gene encodes CDR1 MNHNS and CDR2 SASEGT. The CDR3 has 14 amino acids. The CDR3 sequence: CASSESGGADTQYF. CDR3 DNA: TGTGCCAGCAGTGAAAGCGGGGGGGCGGATACGCAGTATTTT.

CDR3 amino acids: CASSQDRAGNQPQHF. The CDR3 coding sequence is TGCGCCAGCAGCCAAGATCGTGCGGGAAATCAGCCCCAGCATTTT. The J gene is TRBJ1-5, the V gene TRBV4-1; unclear D gene. CDR1 MGHRA and CDR2 YSYEKL come from the germline V gene. The CDR3 has 15 amino acids. Trimming pared 0 bases from V and 4 bases from J, leaving 10 bases between.

This chain connects TRBV6-6 to TRBJ1-1, with D uncertain. The CDR3 has 14 amino acids. The V gene's germline CDR1 is MNHNY and CDR2 SVGAGI (reference sequence). V was clipped by 5 bases and J by 0 bases, with 10 bases between them. The CDR3 bases are TGTGCCAGCAGTACGAGGGCCATGAACACTGAAGCTTTCTTT. Protein sequence: CASSTRAMNTEAFF.

The chain carries TRBV7-2 and TRBJ2-2; D may be TRBD1 (6 bases). V was pared by 5 bases and J by 7 bases, with 11 bases between. In germline, CDR1 is SGHTA, CDR2 FQGNSA. The CDR3 contains 13 residues. The CDR3 nucleotides are TGTGCCAGCAGCCTCAGGGGCGGCGGGGAGCTGTTTTTT. This encodes CASSLRGGGELFF.

The chain carries TRBV6-4 and TRBJ1-1, with D maybe TRBD1 (5 bases). Trimming cost V 7 bases and J 1 base, with 10 bases left between them. The CDR3 covers 13 residues. Germline CDR1 is MRHNA and CDR2 is SNTAGT. CDR3: CASKKQENTEAFF. The CDR3 DNA reads as TGTGCCAGCAAAAAACAGGAGAACACTGAAGCTTTCTTT.

This rearrangement joins TRBV4-1 to TRBJ1-2; 8 bases map to TRBD1. V gave up 7 bases and J gave up 6 bases; unmatched junction bases: 4. The germline V gene has CDR1 MGHRA and CDR2 YSYEKL. This CDR3 has 12 residues. The CDR3 here is CASTLTGDGYTF. In DNA, the CDR3 is TGCGCCAGCACCCTGACAGGGGATGGCTACACCTTC.